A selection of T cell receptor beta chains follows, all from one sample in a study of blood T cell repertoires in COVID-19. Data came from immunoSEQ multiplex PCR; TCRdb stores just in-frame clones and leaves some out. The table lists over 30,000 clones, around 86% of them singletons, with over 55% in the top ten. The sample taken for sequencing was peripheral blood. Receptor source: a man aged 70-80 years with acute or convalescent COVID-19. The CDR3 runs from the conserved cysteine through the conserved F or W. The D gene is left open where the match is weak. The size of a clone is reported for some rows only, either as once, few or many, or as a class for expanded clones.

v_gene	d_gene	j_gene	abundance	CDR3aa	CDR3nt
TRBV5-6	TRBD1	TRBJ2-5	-	CASSIWDRQETQYF	TGTGCCAGCAGCATATGGGACAGACAAGAGACCCAGTACTTC
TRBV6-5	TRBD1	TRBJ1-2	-	CASSYSGTGRDGYTF	TGTGCCAGCAGTTACTCGGGGACAGGGAGGGATGGCTACACCTTC
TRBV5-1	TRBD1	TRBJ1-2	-	CASRVQGASGGYTF	TGCGCCAGCAGGGTACAGGGGGCGTCTGGCGGCTACACCTTC
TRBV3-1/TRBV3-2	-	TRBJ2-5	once	CASSRKLGRQRQETQYF	TGTGCCAGCAGCCGTAAGTTGGGGAGGCAGCGCCAAGAGACCCAGTACTTC
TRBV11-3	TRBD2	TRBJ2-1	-	CASSSVGTKNNEQFF	TGTGCCAGCAGCTCGGTCGGGACTAAAAACAATGAGCAGTTCTTC
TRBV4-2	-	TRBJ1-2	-	CASSQDAGDNYGYTF	TGTGCCAGCAGCCAAGATGCAGGGGATAACTATGGCTACACCTTC
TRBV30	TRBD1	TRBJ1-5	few	CAWKQTGGNSNQPQHF	TGTGCCTGGAAGCAGACAGGGGGGAATAGCAATCAGCCCCAGCATTTT
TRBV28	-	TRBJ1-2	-	CASSQHRTVSYGYTF	TGTGCCAGCAGTCAACATAGAACAGTATCTTATGGCTACACCTTC
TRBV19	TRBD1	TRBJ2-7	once	CASGGQGANEQYF	TGTGCCAGTGGCGGACAGGGGGCTAACGAGCAGTACTTC
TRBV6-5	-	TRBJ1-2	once	CASSYSTASGYTF	TGTGCCAGCAGTTACTCGACAGCCTCTGGCTACACCTTC
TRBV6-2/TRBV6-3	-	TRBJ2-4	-	CASSRSGAKNIQYF	TGTGCCAGCAGCCGGTCAGGAGCCAAAAACATTCAGTACTTC
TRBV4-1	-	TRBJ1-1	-	CASSHPQGFGAEAFF	TGCGCCAGCAGCCACCCGCAGGGGTTCGGGGCTGAAGCTTTCTTT
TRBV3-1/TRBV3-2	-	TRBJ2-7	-	CASSQAGYEQYF	TGTGCCAGCAGCCAAGCCGGCTACGAGCAGTACTTC
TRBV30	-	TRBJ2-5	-	CAWSDVRETWETQYF	TGTGCCTGGAGTGACGTCAGGGAAACGTGGGAGACCCAGTACTTC
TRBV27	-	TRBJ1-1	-	CASSLGPGRGTEAFF	TGTGCCAGCAGTTTAGGGCCAGGGCGAGGCACTGAAGCTTTCTTT
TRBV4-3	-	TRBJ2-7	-	CASGYTGSYEQYF	TGCGCCAGCGGATACACAGGGTCCTACGAGCAGTACTTC
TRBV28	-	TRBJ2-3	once	CASSPPRLYTDTQYF	TGTGCCAGCAGTCCTCCGAGACTTTACACAGATACGCAGTATTTT
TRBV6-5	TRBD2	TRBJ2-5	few	CASNTGLAEETQYF	TGTGCCAGCAATACAGGACTAGCGGAAGAGACCCAGTACTTC
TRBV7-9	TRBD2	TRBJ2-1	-	CASSLSGGAYNEQFF	TGTGCCAGCAGCCTCAGCGGGGGGGCCTACAATGAGCAGTTCTTC
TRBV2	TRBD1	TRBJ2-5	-	CASSDEGAGQETQYF	TGTGCCAGCAGTGATGAGGGGGCAGGACAAGAGACCCAGTACTTC
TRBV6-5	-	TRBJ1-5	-	CASAIPLGGNQPQHF	TGTGCCAGCGCTATCCCCTTGGGGGGTAATCAGCCCCAGCATTTT
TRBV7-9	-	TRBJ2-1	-	CASSRDSGEQFF	TGTGCCAGCAGCCGGGACTCGGGGGAGCAGTTCTTC
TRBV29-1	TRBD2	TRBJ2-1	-	CSVWTRNEQFF	TGCAGCGTCTGGACTAGGAATGAGCAGTTCTTC
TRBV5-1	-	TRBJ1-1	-	CASSLEAGRTEAFF	TGCGCCAGCAGCTTGGAAGCGGGTCGCACTGAAGCTTTCTTT
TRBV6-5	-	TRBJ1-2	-	CATGRDSARETF	TGTGCCACCGGCCGGGACTCAGCCCGGGAAACCTTC
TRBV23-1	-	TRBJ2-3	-	CASSRGGTDTQYF	TGCGCCAGCAGTCGAGGGGGTACAGATACGCAGTATTTT
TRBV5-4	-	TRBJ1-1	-	CASSLESNTEAFF	TGTGCCAGCAGCTTGGAGAGTAACACTGAAGCTTTCTTT
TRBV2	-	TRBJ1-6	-	CASTRVGNSPLHF	TGTGCCAGCACGAGGGTAGGGAATTCACCCCTCCACTTT
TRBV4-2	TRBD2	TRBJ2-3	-	CASSQDSGGYGTDTQYF	TGTGCCAGCAGCCAAGATAGCGGGGGGTATGGCACAGATACGCAGTATTTT
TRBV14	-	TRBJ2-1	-	CASSQDITSQSNEQFF	TGTGCCAGCAGCCAAGATATTACTAGTCAGTCGAATGAGCAGTTCTTC
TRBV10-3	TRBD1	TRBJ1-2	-	CAISGTGASVGYGYTF	TGTGCCATCAGTGGGACAGGGGCGTCGGTAGGCTATGGCTACACCTTC
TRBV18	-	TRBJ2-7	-	CASSLRQDEQYF	TGTGCCAGCTCTCTGCGACAGGACGAGCAGTACTTC
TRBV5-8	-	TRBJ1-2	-	CASSPGRGGGYTF	TGTGCCAGCAGCCCAGGAAGGGGCGGTGGCTACACCTTC
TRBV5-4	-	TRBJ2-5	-	CASSRVSEGETQYF	TGTGCCAGCAGCCGGGTCTCTGAGGGCGAGACCCAGTACTTC
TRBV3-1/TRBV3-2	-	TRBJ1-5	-	CASSPAGGGQPQHF	TGTGCCAGCAGCCCGGCCGGGGGTGGACAGCCCCAGCATTTT
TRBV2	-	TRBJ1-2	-	CASSEMEENSGYTF	TGTGCCAGCAGTGAAATGGAGGAAAATTCCGGCTACACCTTC
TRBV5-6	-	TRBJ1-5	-	CASSLAVGSGQGLDQPQHF	TGTGCCAGCAGCTTGGCGGTTGGGAGCGGCCAGGGGCTGGATCAGCCCCAGCATTTT
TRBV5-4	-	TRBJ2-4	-	CASSFQGNIQYF	TGTGCCAGCAGCTTTCAGGGCAACATTCAGTACTTC
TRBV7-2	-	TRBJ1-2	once	CASSLDGIYGYTF	TGTGCCAGCAGCTTAGACGGGATCTATGGCTACACCTTC
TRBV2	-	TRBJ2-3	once	CATGLIGADTQYF	TGTGCCACCGGGTTGATCGGGGCAGATACGCAGTATTTT
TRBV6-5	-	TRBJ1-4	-	CASSPDRAEELFF	TGTGCCAGCAGCCCCGACCGAGCGGAGGAACTGTTTTTT
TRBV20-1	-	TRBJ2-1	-	CSASRREHEQFF	TGCAGTGCTAGTCGACGGGAGCACGAGCAGTTCTTC
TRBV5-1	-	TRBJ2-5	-	CASSWGTQETQYF	TGCGCCAGCAGCTGGGGGACTCAAGAGACCCAGTACTTC
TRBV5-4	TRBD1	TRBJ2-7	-	CASTPGQGTYEQYF	TGTGCCAGCACTCCAGGACAGGGTACCTACGAGCAGTACTTC
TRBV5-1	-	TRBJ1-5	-	CASSPGGVGQPQHF	TGCGCCAGCAGCCCGGGAGGGGTTGGACAGCCCCAGCATTTT
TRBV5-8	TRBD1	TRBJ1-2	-	CASNLLEGQDGYTF	TGTGCCAGCAACCTCTTGGAGGGACAGGATGGCTACACCTTC
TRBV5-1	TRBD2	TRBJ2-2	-	CASSFSGRADTGELFF	TGCGCCAGCAGCTTTAGCGGGAGGGCCGACACCGGGGAGCTGTTTTTT
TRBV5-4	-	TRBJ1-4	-	CASSWPGESNEKLFF	TGTGCCAGCAGCTGGCCCGGGGAATCAAATGAAAAACTGTTTTTT
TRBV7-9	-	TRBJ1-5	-	CASSSDSQGPQHF	TGTGCCAGCAGCTCCGACTCCCAGGGGCCCCAGCATTTT
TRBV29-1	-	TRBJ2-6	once	CSVSEQFSGANVLTF	TGCAGCGTTAGTGAGCAATTCTCTGGGGCCAACGTCCTGACTTTC